This T cell receptor (beta chain) came from a study of T cell repertoires in cytomegalovirus infection. Across the study: Shared public TCR beta signatures pointed to both CMV infection and a matching HLA type.

The germline V gene encodes CDR1 SGHTA and CDR2 FQGNSA. This CDR3 contains 13 residues. V lost 6 bases to trimming and J lost 7 bases, with 14 bases between them. TCRdb reanalysed the reads using MiXCR and keeps one entry per CDR3 protein. In the table there are about 180,000 distinct CDR3 sequences, approximately 15% of which are singletons. V usage is TRBV7-2 and J usage is TRBJ2-3, with D uncertain. The sequencing input was PBMCs. This clonotype was obtained from a human donor in good health (CMV status not recorded). Some clones in this sample may be carry-over from other donors' samples. The CDR3 nucleotides are TGTGCCAGCAGACCCCTCACCGAGCATACGCAGTATTTT. This sequence encodes CASRPLTEHTQYF.